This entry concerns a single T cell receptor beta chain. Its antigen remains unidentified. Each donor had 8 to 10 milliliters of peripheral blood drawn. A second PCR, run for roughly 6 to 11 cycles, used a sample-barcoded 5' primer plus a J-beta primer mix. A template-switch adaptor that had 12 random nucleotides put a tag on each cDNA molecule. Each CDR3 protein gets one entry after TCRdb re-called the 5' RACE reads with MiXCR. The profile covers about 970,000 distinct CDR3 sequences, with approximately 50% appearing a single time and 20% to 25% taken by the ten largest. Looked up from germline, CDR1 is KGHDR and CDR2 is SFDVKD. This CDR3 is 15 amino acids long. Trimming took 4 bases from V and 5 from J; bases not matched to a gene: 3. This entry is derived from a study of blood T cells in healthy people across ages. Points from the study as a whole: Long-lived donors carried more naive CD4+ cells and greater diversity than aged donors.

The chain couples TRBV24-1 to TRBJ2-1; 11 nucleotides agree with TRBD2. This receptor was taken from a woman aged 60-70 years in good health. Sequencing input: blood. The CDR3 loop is CATSERLAGNNEQFF. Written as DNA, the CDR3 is TGTGCCACCAGTGAGCGACTAGCGGGAAACAATGAGCAGTTCTTC.